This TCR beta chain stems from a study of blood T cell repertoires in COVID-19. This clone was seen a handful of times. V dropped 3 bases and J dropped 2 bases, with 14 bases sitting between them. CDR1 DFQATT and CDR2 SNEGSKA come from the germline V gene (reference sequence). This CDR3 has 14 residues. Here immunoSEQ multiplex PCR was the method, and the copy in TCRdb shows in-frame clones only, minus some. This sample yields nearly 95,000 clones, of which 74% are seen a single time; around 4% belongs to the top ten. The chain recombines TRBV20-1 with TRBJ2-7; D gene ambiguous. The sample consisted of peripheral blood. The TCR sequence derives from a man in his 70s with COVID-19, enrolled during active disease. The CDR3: CSASGPGETYEQYF. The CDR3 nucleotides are TGCAGTGCTAGTGGTCCGGGTGAAACCTACGAGCAGTACTTC.